This TCR beta chain appears in the sequencing data of a study of PD-1 blockade in classical Hodgkin lymphoma. V lost 8 bases and J 7 bases, leaving 12 bases between the germline ends. Germline V gives CDR1 MNHNS, CDR2 SASEGT. This CDR3 has 13 amino acids. TCRdb's copy holds only in-frame clones and misses some; the assay was immunoSEQ multiplex PCR. The data hold over 15,000 clones, with 65% to 85% observed a single time. Every patient relapsed after autologous stem cell transplantation, and brentuximab vedotin exposure varied. Sequencing used peripheral blood mononuclear cells (PBMCs), obtained before the second cycle of nivolumab. The V call is TRBV6-1, the J call TRBJ1-6, with D unresolved. This TCR was sampled from a human donor with classical Hodgkin lymphoma. CDR3: CASSGRLNSPLHF. For the CDR3, the DNA is TGTGCCAGCTCAGGACGGTTGAATTCACCCCTCCACTTT.